These T cell receptor beta chains were read from a single sample in a study of regulatory T cells in long-lasting Graves disease. TCRdb processed the multiplex PCR reads anew with MiXCR; each CDR3 protein has one entry. The sample has 250,000 to 400,000 distinct CDR3 sequences; 18% are singletons. The specimen was peripheral blood mononuclear cells (PBMCs), collected at new diagnosis, from a patient treated with antithyroid drugs. These receptors all come from a female donor with Graves disease. CDR3s include the opening cysteine and the closing phenylalanine or tryptophan. D genes are given only for firm matches. Size tells how often a clone was seen (once, few, many) or the class of an expanded clone, and some rows leave it out.

J gene | clone size | D gene | CDR3 length | V gene | CDR3 DNA | CDR3 protein
TRBJ2-2 | - | TRBD2 | 15 | TRBV19 | TGTGCCAGTAGTATAGGCCTGGGGGGGGCCGGGGAGCTGTTTTTT | CASSIGLGGAGELFF
TRBJ1-5 | once | - | 13 | TRBV28 | TGTGCCAGCGGACAGAATAGCAATCAGCCCCAGCATTTT | CASGQNSNQPQHF
TRBJ2-3 | - | TRBD2 | 16 | TRBV5-4 | TGTGCCAGCAGCTTGGATGGAGCGGGAGTTGTAGATACGCAGTATTTT | CASSLDGAGVVDTQYF
TRBJ2-4 | many | TRBD2 | 17 | TRBV7-2 | TGTGCCAGCAGCTTAAGCGCGGGGGAGGTAGCCAAAAACATTCAGTACTTC | CASSLSAGEVAKNIQYF
TRBJ2-6 | many | - | 19 | TRBV9 | TGTGCCAGCAGCGCATCGACCGGGACACCCATCTCTGGGGCCAACGTCCTGACTTTC | CASSASTGTPISGANVLTF
TRBJ2-5 | many | TRBD2 | 15 | TRBV10-1 | TGCGCCAGCAAGGCCGGGACTAGCGGAGGAAAGACCCAGTACTTC | CASKAGTSGGKTQYF
TRBJ2-2 | few | - | 16 | TRBV27 | TGTGCCAGCAGCCGCCCGGGACAGACGAACACCGGGGGGCTGTTTTTT | CASSRPGQTNTGGLFF
TRBJ2-7 | - | TRBD1 | 16 | TRBV6-5 | TGTGCCAGCAGTTCGATTGACAGGGGAGGTTCCTACGAGCAGTACTTC | CASSSIDRGGSYEQYF
TRBJ1-1 | many | - | 13 | TRBV19 | TGTGCCAGTAGTGTCAATTTGAACACTGAAGCTTTCTTT | CASSVNLNTEAFF
TRBJ2-7 | many | TRBD2 | 14 | TRBV7-9 | TGTGCCAGCAGCTTTTCTAGCGGGAGCGGAGAGCAGTACTTC | CASSFSSGSGEQYF
TRBJ2-3 | many | TRBD2 | 13 | TRBV30 | TGTGCCGGGCGACTAGCTTACACAGATACGCAGTATTTT | CAGRLAYTDTQYF
TRBJ2-2 | many | TRBD1 | 12 | TRBV29-1 | TGCACCGGGACAGGGGGGACCGGGGAGCTGTTTTTT | CTGTGGTGELFF
TRBJ1-1 | many | - | 11 | TRBV30 | TGTGGGGGTTACTCTTATCCTGAAGCTTTCTTT | CGGYSYPEAFF
TRBJ1-1 | - | TRBD1 | 17 | TRBV2 | TGTGCCAGCATACCCCCCCAGGGGGGTGGTATGAACACTGAAGCTTTCTTT | CASIPPQGGGMNTEAFF
TRBJ2-1 | - | TRBD2 | 14 | TRBV20-1 | TGCAGTGCCATACCGGGACTAGCGGGATATGAGCAGTTCTTC | CSAIPGLAGYEQFF
TRBJ2-2 | many | TRBD2 | 17 | TRBV12-3/TRBV12-4 | TGTGCCAGCAGTTTGGGGACTAGCGGGAGGGCAACCGGGGAGCTGTTTTTT | CASSLGTSGRATGELFF
TRBJ1-1 | many | - | 13 | TRBV28 | TGTGCCAGCCTCGGGGGGGGGAACACTGAAGCTTTCTTT | CASLGGGNTEAFF
TRBJ2-1 | many | - | 13 | TRBV11-2 | TGTGCCAGCAGCTTAGAGGTAGCCACTGAGCAGTTCTTC | CASSLEVATEQFF
TRBJ2-7 | many | - | 13 | TRBV9 | TGTGCCAGCGGATTAGTATTCCCTAACGAGCAGTACTTC | CASGLVFPNEQYF
TRBJ2-5 | many | TRBD2 | 14 | TRBV5-1 | TGTGCCAGCAGCCCCCGGCCGGGAGGGGAGACCCAGTACTTC | CASSPRPGGETQYF
TRBJ2-1 | many | TRBD1 | 16 | TRBV24-1 | TGTGCCACCAGTGACCGGGGACAGCTCTCCTACAATGAGCAGTTCTTC | CATSDRGQLSYNEQFF
TRBJ2-5 | many | - | 15 | TRBV6-1 | TGTGCCAGCAGTAACCCCGTGGGCTTGGCCGAGACCCAGTACTTC | CASSNPVGLAETQYF
TRBJ2-1 | few | - | 13 | TRBV30 | TGTGCCGGATACAGGGATTGGGACAATGAGCAGTTCTTC | CAGYRDWDNEQFF
TRBJ2-1 | many | TRBD2 | 14 | TRBV28 | TGTGCCAGCAGTTTATCGGGGGGTTTTAATGAGCAGTTCTTC | CASSLSGGFNEQFF
TRBJ2-2 | many | - | 15 | TRBV28 | TGTGCCATCAGAAGATCTCAGGGTTTGGGCGGGGAGCTGTTTTTT | CAIRRSQGLGGELFF
TRBJ1-3 | many | - | 16 | TRBV5-1 | TGCGCCAGCAGCTTGGCCGTCGGCAACTCTGGAAACACCATATATTTT | CASSLAVGNSGNTIYF
TRBJ2-1 | - | TRBD1 | 12 | TRBV27 | TGTGCCAGCAGTTTATTTGGGACAGGGATGTTCTTC | CASSLFGTGMFF
TRBJ1-4 | - | - | 12 | TRBV20-1 | TGCAGTGCTAGTTTCGGGGATGAAAAACTGTTTTTT | CSASFGDEKLFF
TRBJ2-5 | many | TRBD1 | 17 | TRBV24-1 | TGTGCCACCAGTGATTTCCACACCGGGACAGGACTCGAGACCCAGTACTTC | CATSDFHTGTGLETQYF
TRBJ2-5 | many | - | 14 | TRBV12-3/TRBV12-4 | TGTGCCAGCAGAACCGGGACATTTCAAGAGACCCAGTACTTC | CASRTGTFQETQYF
TRBJ1-3 | - | TRBD1 | 16 | TRBV9 | TGTGCCAGCAGTTCTACAGGGGGCTTAAACGGAAACACCATATATTTT | CASSSTGGLNGNTIYF
TRBJ1-5 | - | - | 13 | TRBV10-2 | TGCGCCAGCAGTGAGTACCCCAATCAGCCCCAGCATTTT | CASSEYPNQPQHF
TRBJ1-1 | - | TRBD1 | 14 | TRBV19 | TGTGCCAGCCTCGATCGTGGACAGGGCGGAGAAGCTTTCTTT | CASLDRGQGGEAFF
TRBJ1-5 | many | - | 16 | TRBV28 | TGTGCCAGCAGTTCGGGGCTGGAGATTAGCAATCAGCCCCAGCATTTT | CASSSGLEISNQPQHF
TRBJ1-2 | many | - | 15 | TRBV27 | TGTGCCAGCAGTTCCGCCCCCGACGGCCTCTATGGCTACACCTTC | CASSSAPDGLYGYTF
TRBJ2-7 | - | TRBD2 | 13 | TRBV5-1 | TGCGCCAGCAGCTCTCCTAGCGGGAGCGAGCAGTACTTC | CASSSPSGSEQYF
TRBJ1-1 | once | - | 13 | TRBV10-3 | TGTGCCATCAGAGATACAATGAACACTGAAGCTTTCTTT | CAIRDTMNTEAFF
TRBJ2-7 | many | - | 14 | TRBV12-3/TRBV12-4 | TGTGCCAGCAGTTTATCGGACAACTCCTACGAGCAGTACTTC | CASSLSDNSYEQYF
TRBJ2-1 | many | TRBD1 | 13 | TRBV11-2 | TGTGCCAGCAGCCTAGGGGGCCGCAATGAGCAGTTCTTC | CASSLGGRNEQFF
TRBJ2-3 | many | - | 13 | TRBV29-1 | TGCAGCGTGACGGGGCGGTTCACAGATACGCAGTATTTT | CSVTGRFTDTQYF
TRBJ2-5 | few | - | 15 | TRBV9 | TGTGCCAGCAGCGCAGTAGGAGACAGGTTTGCCACCCAGTACTTC | CASSAVGDRFATQYF
TRBJ2-2 | - | TRBD1 | 18 | TRBV9 | TGTGCCAGCAGCGCGTACGCCGGGACAGGGGGCGGGACCGGGGAGCTGTTTTTT | CASSAYAGTGGGTGELFF
TRBJ2-2 | many | TRBD2 | 13 | TRBV30 | TGTGCCTGGAGTGTACTGGGGGGGGGGGAGCTGTTTTTT | CAWSVLGGGELFF
TRBJ2-7 | many | - | 15 | TRBV5-6 | TGTGCCAGCAGCGCTAGACAGGTCTATACCTACGAGCAGTACTTC | CASSARQVYTYEQYF
TRBJ2-5 | many | TRBD2 | 17 | TRBV11-2 | TGTGCCAGCAGCTTAGGTTGGAGGCTAGCGGGTCAAGAGACCCAGTACTTC | CASSLGWRLAGQETQYF
TRBJ1-2 | many | TRBD1 | 14 | TRBV11-2 | TGTGCCAGCAGCCTTTGGACAGGGAACTATGGCTACACCTTC | CASSLWTGNYGYTF
TRBJ2-5 | many | - | 15 | TRBV3-1 | TGTGCCAGCAGCCAAGGAGGGCTAGCTGAAGAGACCCAGTACTTC | CASSQGGLAEETQYF
TRBJ2-3 | - | - | 12 | TRBV3-1 | TGTGCCAGCAGCTCCCCGGCAGATACGCAGTATTTT | CASSSPADTQYF
TRBJ1-2 | many | - | 14 | TRBV27 | TGTGCCAGCAGTTTATCGTTGGGGAACTATGGCTACACCTTC | CASSLSLGNYGYTF
TRBJ2-3 | many | TRBD2 | 16 | TRBV19 | TGTGCCAGTAGTACAGGACTAGCGGGTTATACAGATACGCAGTATTTT | CASSTGLAGYTDTQYF
TRBJ2-3 | few | TRBD2 | 13 | TRBV20-1 | TGCAGTGTTAAGCGGGACCGCACAGATACGCAGTATTTT | CSVKRDRTDTQYF
TRBJ2-1 | few | TRBD2 | 17 | TRBV19 | TGTGCCAGTTATTATACAGGGACGGCTAGCGGGAGGCATGAGCAGTTCTTC | CASYYTGTASGRHEQFF
TRBJ2-7 | - | TRBD1 | 15 | TRBV20-1 | TGCAGTGCTAGGGGACAGGGATGGGAAGTCCACGAGCAGTACTTC | CSARGQGWEVHEQYF